These 18 T cell receptor beta chains share one sample of origin, sequenced in a study of T cell repertoires in aging, cancer and after chemotherapy. Rearranged V-D-J TRB sequences were amplified with a mixed TRB-A/B primer pool. Using its own MiXCR run on the multiplex PCR reads, TCRdb lists one record per CDR3 protein. The sample includes 10,000 to 15,000 distinct CDR3 sequences, 35% to 45% seen only once; the top ten take 5% to 7.5%. Amplification of TCR beta used genomic DNA extracted from peripheral blood. The sequencing sample was made of blood. Receptors originate from a human donor in good health. The donor label of this sample is uncertain.

Regarding this clonotype: Since a much larger clone is just one base distant, this may be a read error. The chain is built from TRBV19 and TRBJ2-7; D remains unclear. CDR1 LNHDA and CDR2 SQIVND come from the germline V gene (reference sequence). The CDR3 spans 14 residues. V lost 6 bases and J 0 bases, leaving 12 bases between the germline ends. The DNA of the CDR3 is TGTGCCAGTAGGTTGGAACAGAGCTCCTACGAGCAGTACTTC. Translated: CASRLEQSSYEQYF.

This clonotype occurred a few times. The chain joins TRBV15 to TRBJ1-6; 7 bases map to TRBD1. The ends lost 4 bases at V and 9 bases at J; junction bases unmatched: 9. Germline CDR1 and CDR2: LNHNV and YYDKDF (reference sequence). The CDR3 sequence is 15 residues long. Here the CDR3 reads CATSKARQGISPLHF. The CDR3 DNA follows: TGTGCCACCAGCAAAGCCCGACAGGGCATTTCACCCCTCCACTTT.

V gene TRBV15 combines with J gene TRBJ1-2; TRBD1 might be the D (5 bases). The germline CDR1 and CDR2 sequences are LNHNV and YYDKDF (reference sequence). CDR3 length: 14 residues. V was clipped by 0 bases and J by 8 bases, with 13 bases between them. In DNA form, the CDR3 reads TGTGCCACCAGCAGAGATAGGGGCAGGGTGGGCTACACCTTC. It specifies CATSRDRGRVGYTF.

This chain uses TRBV5-6 with TRBJ2-1; D not resolved. The germline V and J ends were trimmed by 0 bases and 4 bases, with 2 bases remaining between them. Germline-derived CDR1 and CDR2 are SGHDT and YYEEEE. The CDR3 extends over 12 amino acids. The CDR3 sequence: CASSLDYNEQFF. DNA for the CDR3: TGTGCCAGCAGCTTGGATTACAATGAGCAGTTCTTC. Combining the CDR3 with reference TRBV5-6 and TRBJ2-1 gives the whole variable domain DAGVTQSPTHLIKTRGQQVTLRCSPKSGHDTVSWYQQALGQGPQFIFQYYEEEERQRGNFPDRFSGHQFPNYSSELNVNALLLGDSALYLCASSLDYNEQFFGPGTRLTVL.

This rearrangement joins TRBV7-9 to TRBJ2-5; either TRBD1 or TRBD2 may supply D (5 bases each). CDR1 and CDR2 from the germline V gene are SEHNR and FQNEAQ (reference sequence). The CDR3 length is 18 residues. V gave up 1 base and J gave up 1 base, with 19 bases separating them. The CDR3 coding sequence is TGTGCCAGCAGCTTAGGTCTTATACGGGGACGGATCCAAGAGACCCAGTACTTC. Translating gives CASSLGLIRGRIQETQYF.

This clonotype was detected only a few times. The chain uses TRBV6-1 and TRBJ2-2; D is undetermined. This CDR3 region has 11 residues. The germline CDR1 and CDR2 sequences are MNHNS and SASEGT. Trimming shortened V by 6 bases and J by 7 bases, and 6 bases separated the two germline ends. CDR3 nucleotides: TGTGCCAGCAGAAGGGTCGGGGAGCTGTTTTTT. Its protein product is CASRRVGELFF.

The chain links TRBV6-4 to TRBJ2-3, with D possibly TRBD2 on 6 matching bases. Germline-derived CDR1 and CDR2 are MRHNA and SNTAGT. CDR3 size: 14 residues. V gave up 7 bases and J gave up 3 bases, with 14 bases separating them. The CDR3 reads CASTVCGITDTQYF. The DNA of the CDR3 is TGTGCCAGCACTGTGTGCGGGATAACAGATACGCAGTATTTT.

The chain joins TRBV29-1 to TRBJ1-1, with a possible D match to TRBD1 (5 bases). Germline V gives CDR1 SQVTM, CDR2 ANQGSEA. CDR3 size: 14 residues. Trimming cost V 6 bases and J 6 bases, with 20 bases left between them. The CDR3 region is CSVWSRALGAEAFF. CDR3 nucleotides: TGCAGCGTCTGGTCGAGGGCCCTAGGGGCTGAAGCTTTCTTT.

This chain uses TRBV5-5 with TRBJ2-7, with a tentative D call TRBD2 (5 bases). The CDR3 contains 14 residues. The V end lost 2 bases, the J end lost 7 bases, and 16 bases lay between the germline ends. CDR1 is SGHKS and CDR2 is YYEKEE in the germline V gene (reference sequence). DNA for the CDR3: TGTGCCAGCAGCTTCGACCGGAGGAGTGTGGAGCAGTACTTC. Amino acid sequence: CASSFDRRSVEQYF.

Points on this clonotype: One end of the junction does not line up with germline, which may come from a read error. The V and J genes are TRBV19 and TRBJ2-7; perhaps D is TRBD1 or TRBD2 (5 bases each). The germline V gene encodes CDR1 LNHDA and CDR2 SQIVND (reference sequence). This CDR3 is built from 14 residues. The CDR3 loop is CASSPTAGTHRRNF. The CDR3 DNA reads as TGTGCCAGTAGTCCTACCGCCGGGACCCACAGAAGAAACTTC.

Worth noting for this clonotype: The junction departs from germline at one end; a sequencing error may be responsible. The chain carries TRBV11-3 and TRBJ1-2; D is unclear. The CDR3 has 11 amino acids. Looked up from germline, CDR1 is SGHNT and CDR2 is YENEEA. The chain's CDR3 is CASSLASVPFF. In DNA form, the CDR3 reads TGTGCCAGCAGCTTAGCATCGGTACCTTTCTTC.

The rearrangement joins TRBV12-3 or TRBV12-4 to TRBJ1-4; TRBD1 aligns across 9 bases. CDR3 length: 16 amino acids. Unmatched junction bases numbered 4, after V lost 3 bases and J lost 2 bases. The CDR3 region is CASSLLGTGTNEKLFF. The CDR3 DNA sequence: TGTGCCAGCAGTTTGCTGGGGACAGGGACTAATGAAAAACTGTTTTTT.

The J gene is TRBJ2-5, the V gene TRBV5-4; D call uncertain. Germline-derived CDR1 and CDR2 are SGHNT and YYREEE (reference sequence). The CDR3 spans 14 residues. The V gene lost 2 bases and the J gene lost 1 base, with 9 bases spanning the gap. CDR3 DNA: TGTGCCAGCAGCTTACGAGGAACCCAAGAGACCCAGTACTTC. It encodes CASSLRGTQETQYF.

The chain is built from TRBV10-3 and TRBJ1-5; weak D call: TRBD1 (6 bases). Deletions cut 3 bases from V and 0 bases from J, with 12 bases between. The germline V gene has CDR1 ENHRY and CDR2 SYGVKD. The CDR3 spans 16 residues. CDR3 nucleotide sequence: TGTGCCATCAGTGAATCAGGGGCCAATAGCAATCAGCCCCAGCATTTT. This codes for CAISESGANSNQPQHF.

The chain is built from TRBV6-4 and TRBJ1-2; D gene ambiguous. V shed 3 bases and J shed 8 bases, with 16 bases lying between them. The germline V gene encodes CDR1 MRHNA and CDR2 SNTAGT. The CDR3 consists of 14 residues. The CDR3 loop reads CASSEQSGGGGYTF. As DNA, the CDR3 is TGTGCCAGCAGTGAACAGTCAGGAGGCGGGGGCTACACCTTC.

The table lists this clonotype with a few counts. The chain employs TRBV27 and TRBJ2-7, with D uncertain. This CDR3 contains 14 residues. Deletions cut 3 bases from V and 3 bases from J, with 12 bases between. Germline V lookup: CDR1 MNHEY, CDR2 SMNVEV (reference sequence). For the CDR3, the DNA is TGTGCCAGCAGTTTGCAGATTTACAACTACGAGCAGTACTTC. Translation gives CASSLQIYNYEQYF.

This clonotype was seen only a few times. The chain carries TRBV12-3 or TRBV12-4 and TRBJ2-7; no firm D call. Trimming took 9 bases from V and 1 from J, leaving 4 bases between them. This CDR3 is 10 amino acids long. The CDR3, as DNA: TGTGCCAGTGGTTCCTACGAGCAGTACTTC. Its protein is CASGSYEQYF.

The chain uses TRBV6-5 and TRBJ2-7, with D possibly matching TRBD2 (5 bases). The CDR3 spans 12 residues. Germline lookup yields CDR1 MNHEY and CDR2 SVGAGI. V gave up 8 bases and J gave up 1 base, with 9 bases separating them. This chain's CDR3 is CASGSFSYEQYF. The CDR3 nucleotides read TGTGCCAGCGGGAGTTTTTCCTACGAGCAGTACTTC.